This T cell receptor beta chain was profiled in a study of OX40 agonist ivuxolimab in advanced cancers. Study summary: The patients received agonistic anti-OX40 (CD134) antibody ivuxolimab. Findings and caveats of the study: The mean number of expanded clones was higher in CD8+ T cells than in CD4+.

Trimming removed 3 bases from V and 3 bases from J, with 9 bases in between. There are 13 residues in the CDR3. Per germline, CDR1 SGHTA and CDR2 FQGNSA. Sequencing was performed with immunoSEQ multiplex PCR; in TCRdb, only in-frame clones are kept and a portion is missing. The table includes roughly 60,000 clones, around four fifths detected once. Worth noting for this clone: What it recognizes is unknown.

The rearrangement uses TRBV7-2 and TRBJ2-7; perhaps TRBD1 as D (6 bases). The sample was CD4+ or CD8+ T cells sorted from blood, taken in a trial of the OX40 agonist ivuxolimab. The TCR sequence derives from an adult with an advanced solid tumor such as melanoma, head and neck, liver or kidney cancer. This chain's CDR3 is CASSLDRYYEQYF. CDR3 nucleotide sequence: TGTGCCAGCAGCTTGGACAGATACTACGAGCAGTACTTC. Full variable domain (missing parts from reference TRBV7-2 and TRBJ2-7): GAGVSQSPSNKVTEKGKDVELRCDPISGHTALYWYRQSLGQGLEFLIYFQGNSAPDKSGLPSDRFSAERTGGSVSTLTIQRTQQEDSAVYLCASSLDRYYEQYFGPGTRLTVT.